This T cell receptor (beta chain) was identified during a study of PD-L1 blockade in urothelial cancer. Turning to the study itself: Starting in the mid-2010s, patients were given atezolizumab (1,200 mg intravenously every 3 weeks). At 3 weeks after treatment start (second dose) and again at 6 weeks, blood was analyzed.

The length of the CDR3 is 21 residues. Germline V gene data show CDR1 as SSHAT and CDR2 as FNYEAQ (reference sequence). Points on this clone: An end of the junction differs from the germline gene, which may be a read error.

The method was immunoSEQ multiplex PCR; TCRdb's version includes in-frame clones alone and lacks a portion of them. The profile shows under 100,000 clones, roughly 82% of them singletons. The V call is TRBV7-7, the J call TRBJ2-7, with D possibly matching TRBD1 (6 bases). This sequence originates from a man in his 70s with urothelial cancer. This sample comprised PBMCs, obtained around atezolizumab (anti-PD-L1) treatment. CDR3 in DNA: TGTGCTAGCAGCTTTGGAGGTAGGACAGCTTCATCCCCACGCCAGATTCGTCCAAAATACTTC. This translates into CASSFGGRTASSPRQIRPKYF.